Sequencing of this TCR beta chain was carried out in a study of immune heterogeneity within non-small cell lung tumors. This clonotype appeared many times. Its antigen is undetermined. The template for each sample was about 660 ng of genomic DNA, which had been extracted from bulk tumor tissue. Surgeons took several biopsies per primary tumor, spaced far apart, during surgery. The study enrolled patients with untreated, newly diagnosed non-small cell lung cancer who underwent curative surgery. V shed 6 bases and J shed 9 bases, with 21 bases lying between them. This CDR3 region has 15 residues. Germline CDR1 is LGHNA and CDR2 is YNFKEQ. Overall study findings and caveats: Site-unique high-frequency clones occurred alongside identical dominant CDR3 beta clonotypes that recurred across tumor sites within a patient. Between one patient and another, high-frequency T-cell receptor beta clonotypes were largely distinct.

It was a multiplex PCR that amplified TCR beta CDR3, with 32 V and 13 J primers. One entry per CDR3 protein, called by TCRdb with MiXCR from the multiplex PCR reads. This sample has about 16,000 distinct CDR3 sequences, with less than 35% found just once. The TCR was taken from a man aged 35 to 55 with non-small cell lung cancer. The chain has TRBV4-2 and TRBJ2-1; D is undetermined. The specimen was lung tumor tissue. DNA of the CDR3: TGTGCCAGCAGTCTATCAGCTGGTTTTTTTAGTGAGCAGTTCTTC. It translates to CASSLSAGFFSEQFF.